This TCR beta chain was retrieved from a study of post-analysis software for immune sequencing data. Across the whole study: Several disease courses (relapsing-remitting, secondary progressive and progressive-relapsing) of multiple sclerosis were included.

The TCR beta cDNA libraries carried unique molecular identifiers. MiXCR, run by TCRdb on the PCR reads, gives a single entry per CDR3 protein. This table holds roughly 800,000 distinct CDR3 sequences, about 45% found once. The table lists this clonotype with a few counts. Its antigen is undetermined. This CDR3 is 14 amino acids long. Findings and caveats of the study: Patients carried five TRBV segments more frequently than controls did, and TRBV5-6, TRBV5-1 and TRBV20-1 were among them.

The TCR was taken from a girl aged 10 to 17 with multiple sclerosis. The specimen was blood. The chain employs TRBV12-3 or TRBV12-4 and TRBJ2-7; a possible D gene is TRBD1 (6 bases). The assigned J gene may be wrong: the sequence end matches TRBJ2-5 better. In DNA, the CDR3 is TGTGCCAGCAGTCGTTTGGGGGCCCAAGAGACCCAGTACTTC. Protein: CASSRLGAQETQYF.